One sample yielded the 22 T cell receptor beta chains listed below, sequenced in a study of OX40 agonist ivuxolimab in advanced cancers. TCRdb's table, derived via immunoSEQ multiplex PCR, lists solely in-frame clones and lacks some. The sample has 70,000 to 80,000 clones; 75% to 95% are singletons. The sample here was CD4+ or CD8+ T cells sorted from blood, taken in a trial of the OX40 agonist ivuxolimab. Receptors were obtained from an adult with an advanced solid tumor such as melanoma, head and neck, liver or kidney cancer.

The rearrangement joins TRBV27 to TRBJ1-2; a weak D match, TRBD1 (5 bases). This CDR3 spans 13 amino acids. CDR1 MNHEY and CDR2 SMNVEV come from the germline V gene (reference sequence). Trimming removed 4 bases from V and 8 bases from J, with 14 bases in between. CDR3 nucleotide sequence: TGTGCCAGCAGTTCCTTGGGGGACTTCGGCTACACCTTC. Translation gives CASSSLGDFGYTF.

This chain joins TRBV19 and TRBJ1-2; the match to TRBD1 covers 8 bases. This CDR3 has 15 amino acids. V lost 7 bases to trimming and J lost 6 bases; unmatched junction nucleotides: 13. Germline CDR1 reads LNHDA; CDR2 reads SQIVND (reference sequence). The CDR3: CASTPESRTGHGYTF. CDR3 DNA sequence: TGTGCCAGTACCCCCGAAAGTCGGACAGGGCATGGCTACACCTTC.

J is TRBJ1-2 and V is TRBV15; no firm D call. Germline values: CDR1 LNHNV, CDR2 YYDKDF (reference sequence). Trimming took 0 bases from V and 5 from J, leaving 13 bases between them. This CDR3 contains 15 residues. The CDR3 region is CATSRDFTVRYGYTF. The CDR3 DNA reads TGTGCCACCAGCAGAGATTTTACGGTCAGATATGGCTACACCTTC.

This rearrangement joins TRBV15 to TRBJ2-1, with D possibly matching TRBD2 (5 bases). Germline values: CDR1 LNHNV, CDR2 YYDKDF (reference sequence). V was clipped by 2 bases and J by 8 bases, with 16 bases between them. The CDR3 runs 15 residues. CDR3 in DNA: TGTGCCACCAGCAGATCTGGACTGGAGGAGTATGAGCAGTTCTTC. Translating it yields CATSRSGLEEYEQFF. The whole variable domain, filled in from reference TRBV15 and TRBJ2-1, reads DAMVIQNPRYQVTQFGKPVTLSCSQTLNHNVMYWYQQKSSQAPKLLFHYYDKDFNNEADTPDNFQSRRPNTSFCFLDIRSPGLGDTAMYLCATSRSGLEEYEQFFGPGTRLTVL.

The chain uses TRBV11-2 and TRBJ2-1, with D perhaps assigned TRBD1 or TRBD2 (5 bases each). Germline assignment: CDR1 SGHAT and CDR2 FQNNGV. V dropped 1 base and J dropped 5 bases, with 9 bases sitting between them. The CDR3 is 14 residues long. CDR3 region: CASSLGGTDNEQFF. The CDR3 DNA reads TGTGCCAGCAGCTTAGGAGGGACGGACAATGAGCAGTTCTTC.

CDR3 nucleotide sequence: TGTGCCAGCAGCTTGGGACACTTCTCCTACGAGCAGTACTTC. It encodes CASSLGHFSYEQYF. This chain joins TRBV13 and TRBJ2-7; a possible D gene is TRBD1 (6 bases). The germline V gene encodes CDR1 PRHDT and CDR2 FYEKMQ (reference sequence). The CDR3 consists of 14 residues. With 3 bases removed from V and 0 bases from J, the gap between germline ends came to 9 bases.

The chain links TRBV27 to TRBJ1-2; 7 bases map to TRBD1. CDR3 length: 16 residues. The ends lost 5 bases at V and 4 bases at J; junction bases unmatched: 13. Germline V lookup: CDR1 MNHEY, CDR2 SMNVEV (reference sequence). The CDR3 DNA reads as TGTGCCAGCAGTCTTGGACAGGATGTTCCCTTCTATGGCTACACCTTC. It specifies CASSLGQDVPFYGYTF.

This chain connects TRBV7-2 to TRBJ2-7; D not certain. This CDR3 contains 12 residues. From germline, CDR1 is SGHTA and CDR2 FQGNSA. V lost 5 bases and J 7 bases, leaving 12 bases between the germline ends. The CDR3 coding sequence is TGTGCCAGCAGCCGAGAACCTAGGGAGCAGTACTTC. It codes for CASSREPREQYF.

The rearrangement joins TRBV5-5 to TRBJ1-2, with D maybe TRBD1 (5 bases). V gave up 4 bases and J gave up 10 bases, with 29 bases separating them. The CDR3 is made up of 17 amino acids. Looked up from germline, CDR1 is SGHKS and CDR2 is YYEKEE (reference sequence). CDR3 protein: CASSGGGWDGRGEDYTF. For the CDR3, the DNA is TGTGCCAGCAGCGGCGGAGGATGGGACGGCCGAGGGGAAGACTACACCTTC.

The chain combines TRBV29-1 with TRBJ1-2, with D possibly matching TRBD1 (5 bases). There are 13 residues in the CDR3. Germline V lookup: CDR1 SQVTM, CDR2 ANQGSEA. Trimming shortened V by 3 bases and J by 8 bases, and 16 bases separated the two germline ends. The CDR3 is CSVELWDGLGYTF. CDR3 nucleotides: TGCAGCGTTGAGCTTTGGGACGGCTTAGGCTACACCTTC.

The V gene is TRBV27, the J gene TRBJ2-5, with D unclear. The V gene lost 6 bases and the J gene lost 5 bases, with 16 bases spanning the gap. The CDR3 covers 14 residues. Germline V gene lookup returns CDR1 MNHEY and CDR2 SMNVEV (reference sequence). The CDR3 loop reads CASRPDLPGETQYF. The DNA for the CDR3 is TGTGCCAGCAGACCCGACTTACCCGGGGAGACCCAGTACTTC.

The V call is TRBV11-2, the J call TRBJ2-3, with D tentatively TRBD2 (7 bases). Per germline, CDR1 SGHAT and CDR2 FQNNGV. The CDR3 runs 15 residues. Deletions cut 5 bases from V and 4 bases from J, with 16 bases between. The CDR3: CASSPSGGGADTQYF. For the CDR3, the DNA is TGTGCCAGCAGCCCCTCGGGGGGCGGCGCAGATACGCAGTATTTT.

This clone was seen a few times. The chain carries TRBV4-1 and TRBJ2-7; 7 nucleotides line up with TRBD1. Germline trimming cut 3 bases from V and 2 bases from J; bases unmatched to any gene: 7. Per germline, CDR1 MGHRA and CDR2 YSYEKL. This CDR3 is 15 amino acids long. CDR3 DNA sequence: TGCGCCAGCAGCCACGAAACAGGGGCCACCTACGAGCAGTACTTC. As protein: CASSHETGATYEQYF.

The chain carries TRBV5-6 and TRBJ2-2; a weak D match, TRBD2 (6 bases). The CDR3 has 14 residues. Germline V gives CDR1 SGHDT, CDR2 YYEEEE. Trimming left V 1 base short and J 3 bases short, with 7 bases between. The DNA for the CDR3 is TGTGCCAGCAGCTTGAGGGACTACACCGGGGAGCTGTTTTTT. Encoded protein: CASSLRDYTGELFF.

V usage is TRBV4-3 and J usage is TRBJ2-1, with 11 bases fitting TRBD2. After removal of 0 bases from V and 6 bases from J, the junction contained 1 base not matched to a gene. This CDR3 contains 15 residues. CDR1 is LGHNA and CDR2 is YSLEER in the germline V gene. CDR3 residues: CASSQDLAGGNEQFF. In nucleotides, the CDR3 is TGCGCCAGCAGCCAAGATCTAGCGGGAGGCAATGAGCAGTTCTTC.

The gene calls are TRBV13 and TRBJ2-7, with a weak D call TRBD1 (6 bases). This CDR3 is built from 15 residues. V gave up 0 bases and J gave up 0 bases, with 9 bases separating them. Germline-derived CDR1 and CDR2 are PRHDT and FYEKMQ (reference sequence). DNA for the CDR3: TGTGCCAGCAGCTTAGGGGGGGCTGGCTCCTACGAGCAGTACTTC. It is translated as CASSLGGAGSYEQYF.

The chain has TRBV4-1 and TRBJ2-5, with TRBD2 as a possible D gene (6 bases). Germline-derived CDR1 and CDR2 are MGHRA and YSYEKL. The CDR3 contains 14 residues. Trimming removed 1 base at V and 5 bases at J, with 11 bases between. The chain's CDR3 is CASSQGAGRETQYF. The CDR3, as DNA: TGCGCCAGCAGCCAAGGGGCAGGGAGGGAGACCCAGTACTTC.

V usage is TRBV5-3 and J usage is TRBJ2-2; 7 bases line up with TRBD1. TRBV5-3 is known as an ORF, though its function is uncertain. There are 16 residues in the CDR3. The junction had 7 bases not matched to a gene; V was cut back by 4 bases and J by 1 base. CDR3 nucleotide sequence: TGTGCCAGAAGCAGCACCGGGACAGTGAACACCGGGGAGCTGTTTTTT. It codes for CARSSTGTVNTGELFF.

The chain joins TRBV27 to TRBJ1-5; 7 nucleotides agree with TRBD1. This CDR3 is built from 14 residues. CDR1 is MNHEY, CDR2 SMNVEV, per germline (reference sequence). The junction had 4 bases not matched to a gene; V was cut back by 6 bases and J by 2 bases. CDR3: CASSLDRGNQPQHF. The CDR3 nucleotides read TGTGCCAGCAGCCTCGACAGGGGCAATCAGCCCCAGCATTTT.

The CDR3 loop reads CASSTTSGDYNEQFF. CDR3 nucleotide sequence: TGTGCCAGCAGCACCACTAGCGGGGACTACAATGAGCAGTTCTTC. The chain recombines TRBV9 with TRBJ2-1, with 10 bases lining up with TRBD2. The V gene end was trimmed by 4 bases and the J gene end by 3 bases; junction bases not matched to a gene: 4. Germline V gene lookup returns CDR1 SGDLS and CDR2 YYNGEE. CDR3 length equals 15 residues. Full variable domain (outside the CDR3, taken from reference TRBV9 and TRBJ2-1): DSGVTQTPKHLITATGQRVTLRCSPRSGDLSVYWYQQSLDQGLQFLIQYYNGEERAKGNILERFSAQQFPDLHSELNLSSLELGDSALYFCASSTTSGDYNEQFFGPGTRLTVL.

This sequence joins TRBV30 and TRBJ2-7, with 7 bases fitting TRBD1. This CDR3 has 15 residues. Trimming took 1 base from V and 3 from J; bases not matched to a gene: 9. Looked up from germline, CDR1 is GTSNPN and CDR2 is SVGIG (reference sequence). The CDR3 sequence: CAWSDLGQSFYEQYF. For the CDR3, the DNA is TGTGCCTGGAGTGATTTGGGACAGAGCTTCTACGAGCAGTACTTC.

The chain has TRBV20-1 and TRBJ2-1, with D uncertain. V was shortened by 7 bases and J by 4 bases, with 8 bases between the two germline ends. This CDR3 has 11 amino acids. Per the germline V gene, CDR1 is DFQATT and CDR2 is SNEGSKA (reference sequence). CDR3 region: CSGMRYNEQFF. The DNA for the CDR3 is TGCAGTGGTATGAGGTACAATGAGCAGTTCTTC.